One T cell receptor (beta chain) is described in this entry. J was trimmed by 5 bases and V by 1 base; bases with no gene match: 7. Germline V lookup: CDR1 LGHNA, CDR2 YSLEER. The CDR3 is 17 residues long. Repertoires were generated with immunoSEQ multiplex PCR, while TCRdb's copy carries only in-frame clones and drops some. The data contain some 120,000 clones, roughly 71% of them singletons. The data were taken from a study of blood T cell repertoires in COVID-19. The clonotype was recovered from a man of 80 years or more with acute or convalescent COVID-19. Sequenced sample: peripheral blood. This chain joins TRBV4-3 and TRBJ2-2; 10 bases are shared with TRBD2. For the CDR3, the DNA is TGCGCCAGCAGCCAAGGGGCTAGCGGGGGTAAAACCGGGGAGCTGTTTTTT. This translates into CASSQGASGGKTGELFF.